This T cell receptor beta chain stems from a study of beta chain features in type 1 diabetes (dated by TCRdb to the late 2010s). Background on the whole study: Patients and healthy donors did not differ in mean age, gender distribution, total cell number or subset yield. A total of over 95,000,000 sorted cells were examined across all samples, and RNA yield correlated strongly with the number of cells per subset. The study compared the TCRB repertoires of sorted circulating CD4+ T cell subsets in recently diagnosed type 1 diabetes patients with those in matched healthy donors. Regulatory and stem cell-like memory subsets were isolated from only 8 patients and roughly eight healthy donors, whereas naive and central memory subsets came from all 30 or so donors.

CDR1 and CDR2 (GTSNPN, SVGIG) derive from the germline V gene (reference sequence). The CDR3 covers 15 residues, taking in both the cysteine and the phenylalanine. Solely the CDR3 DNA is kept, with 45 bases framed from the first base. Trimming takes 1 base off V and 1 base off J; junction bases not matched to a gene: 2. All of the isolated RNA was reverse transcribed with the High Capacity cDNA Reverse Transcription Kit, so expressed TCRB transcripts were sequenced. Deep immunoSEQ sequencing was performed on naive, central memory and regulatory T cell samples, with an average of roughly 4 million total reads per sample. Sorted cells were lysed in RLT buffer, and RNA was extracted using DNase-treated RNeasy Micro or Mini kits according to cell number. Each cell subset was processed separately to prevent cross-contamination, with patient and healthy donor samples processed together. Using the immunoSEQ multiplex PCR, TCRB sequences were amplified from cDNA into 87-bp fragments spanning the CDR3 region. Amplicons were sequenced on the Illumina HiSeq platform. Per the original workflow: Synthetic template baselines were used to correct PCR bias computationally, reads within Hamming distance 2 were collapsed together, and singletons that could not be merged were discarded. Reads were aligned against IMGT so that V, D and J genes, CDR3 length and insertions or deletions at six rearrangement sites could be assigned. Within each subset, clonotype counts were normalized to the number of sorted cells before true diversity and Gini coefficients were calculated with the tcR R package. The overlap coefficient, calculated on TCRB nucleotide sequences, was used to quantify repertoire sharing. Out-of-frame TCRB sequences from naive cells were analyzed as a proxy for the pre-selection repertoire. The source is immuneACCESS, and TCRdb retained only in-frame sequences with V and J called. Part of the clones is not carried over; for the studies checked, unresolved V genes explain less than half of this, and the remainder is unexplained. V, J and clone size were drawn from that table, and D and trimming were deduced from the DNA. The sample contains about 360,000 clones, around 12% of them found a single time. The ten largest clones capture 0.017% of the sample.

Overall results and qualifications from the work: Because cDNA was sequenced instead of genomic DNA, activated cells with high expression could be over-represented, although the groups did not differ in activation or CD3 levels. At VDJ recombination sites, type 1 diabetes patients had fewer insertions and more deleted nucleotides, which implies abnormalities in thymic rearrangement. Because small numbers of individuals were included in the HLA sub-analyses, any influence of HLA type on TCRB rearrangement was left unresolved. Naive, central memory and regulatory TCRB repertoires appeared to be more alike among patients than among healthy donors. Shorter templates might be favored by PCR, yet because patient and control samples were amplified and corrected together, any such skew would affect both groups equally. Type 1 diabetes patients showed a moderate but significant shortening of TCRB CDR3 length in all four CD4+ subsets.

From each donor, a single peripheral blood sample of about 120 mL on average was drawn into heparinised tubes. Using a panel that included CD45RO, CCR7, CD25, CD127, CD95 and CD27, naive, central memory, regulatory and stem cell-like memory CD4+ T cells were sorted on a BD FACSAria II. All sorted populations exceeded 95% purity. PBMCs were separated immediately by Lymphoprep density gradient centrifugation and were stained directly, without being cultured. So that batch effects would be minimized, each experiment stained and sorted samples in pairs, pairing one healthy donor with one patient. This clone occurred a few times. Its antigen is unknown. Base-call qualities are not available, and no considerably larger clone is one nucleotide away.

This sequence uses TRBV30 and TRBJ2-2; TRBD1 agrees with 8 junctional bases. This sequence was found in a man younger than 35 in good health. Sequenced: naive CD4+ T cells from blood. The cell subset or site label of this sample denotes: true naive CD4+ T cells. The sequenced DNA: TGTGCCTGGAGTGAGACAGGGGTGAACACCGGGGAGCTGTTTTTT. The resulting protein is CAWSETGVNTGELFF.